Below are 2 T cell receptor beta chains sequenced from a single sample in a study of T cell responses to AZD1222 COVID-19 vaccine. Generated by immunoSEQ multiplex PCR, the TCRdb table keeps only in-frame clones and is missing some. The table has 90,000 to 150,000 clones, 70% to 90% seen once. Sequencing was performed on peripheral blood, taken on day 0 of AZD1222 vaccination. These receptors were taken from an adult in good health.

The rearrangement uses TRBV5-1 and TRBJ2-2; no clear D gene. Trimming took 6 bases from V and 6 from J, leaving 6 bases between them. Germline CDR1 is SGHRS and CDR2 is YFSETQ. The CDR3 sequence is 11 residues long. The CDR3 DNA reads TGCGCCAGCACTGACCCCGGGGAGCTGTTTTTT. This codes for CASTDPGELFF.

This chain links TRBV5-1 with TRBJ2-7, with D perhaps matching TRBD2 (6 bases). Trimming removed 4 bases at V and 2 bases at J, with 13 bases between. The CDR3 loop spans 14 amino acids. CDR1 and CDR2 from the germline V gene are SGHRS and YFSETQ. The CDR3 sequence is CASSPLAQTYEQYF. The CDR3 DNA follows: TGCGCCAGCAGCCCTCTAGCGCAAACCTACGAGCAGTACTTC.